What follows are 14 T cell receptor beta chains derived from one specimen sequenced in a study of shared clonotypes between healthy human individuals. Assay: immunoSEQ multiplex PCR; the TCRdb copy retains only in-frame clones and omits some. The sample carries approximately 2,300,000 clones, less than 95% recorded once. The sequencing sample was made of naive CD4+ T cells from PBMCs. Noted subset: CD45RA+ positively selected. The receptors here all came from a man between 18 and 29 years old in good health. Some clones in this sample may be carry-over from other donors' samples.

Comment on this clone: The same CDR3 arises from other DNA sequences in this sample as well. The chain carries TRBV18 and TRBJ2-3; D gene unclear. Germline lookup yields CDR1 KGHSH and CDR2 LQKENI. Trimming stripped 3 bases from V and 2 bases from J, with 9 bases between. There are 14 residues in the CDR3. CDR3: CASSPLGSTDTQYF. CDR3 bases: TGTGCCAGCTCACCCTTGGGGTCCACAGATACGCAGTATTTT.

V gene TRBV7-3 combines with J gene TRBJ2-2; maybe TRBD1 (5 bases). V gave up 4 bases and J gave up 0 bases, with 9 bases separating them. The CDR3 has 15 residues. In germline, CDR1 is SGHTA, CDR2 FQGTGA. CDR3 protein: CASSSRAANTGELFF. The CDR3 DNA follows: TGTGCCAGCAGCTCCAGGGCGGCGAACACCGGGGAGCTGTTTTTT.

The genes are TRBV6-1 and TRBJ2-4, with D tentatively TRBD1 or TRBD2 (5 bases each). Germline CDR1 and CDR2: MNHNS and SASEGT. The CDR3 spans 15 residues. Trimming took off 4 bases at V and 3 bases at J, with 13 bases between the two ends. The CDR3 is CASSAQGAGKNIQYF. The CDR3 DNA reads as TGTGCCAGCAGTGCCCAGGGTGCGGGCAAAAACATTCAGTACTTC.

This clone occurred a few times. The rearrangement links TRBV2 to TRBJ1-1; tentatively, D is TRBD1 (5 bases). Trimming cost V 7 bases and J 2 bases, with 11 bases left between them. Germline V lookup: CDR1 SNHLY, CDR2 FYNNEI. The CDR3 is made up of 13 amino acids. The chain's CDR3 is CASKPQANTEAFF. In DNA form, the CDR3 reads TGTGCCAGCAAACCACAGGCTAACACTGAAGCTTTCTTT.

This chain joins TRBV11-2 and TRBJ2-1, with no clear D. V lost 1 base and J lost 8, with 6 bases in between. Germline loops: CDR1 SGHAT, CDR2 FQNNGV. The CDR3 runs 12 residues. CDR3 nucleotides: TGTGCCAGCAGCTTAGTCGGAGATGAGCAGTTCTTC. As protein: CASSLVGDEQFF.

The chain employs TRBV7-2 and TRBJ2-6, with unresolved D. This CDR3 spans 15 amino acids. V gave up 5 bases and J gave up 1 base, with 9 bases separating them. Germline values: CDR1 SGHTA, CDR2 FQGNSA. The CDR3 DNA is TGTGCCAGCAGCCCTTTAACTTCTGGGGCCAACGTCCTGACTTTC. Protein sequence: CASSPLTSGANVLTF. The complete variable domain, with remaining parts taken from reference TRBV7-2 and TRBJ2-6, reads GAGVSQSPSNKVTEKGKDVELRCDPISGHTALYWYRQSLGQGLEFLIYFQGNSAPDKSGLPSDRFSAERTGGSVSTLTIQRTQQEDSAVYLCASSPLTSGANVLTFGAGSRLTVL.

The V gene is TRBV2, the J gene TRBJ2-7; the D gene is possibly TRBD1 (5 bases). Germline loops: CDR1 SNHLY, CDR2 FYNNEI. The CDR3 is 15 residues long. Deletions cut 4 bases from V and 5 bases from J, with 18 bases between. The CDR3 DNA reads as TGTGCCAGCAGTGGGATTAGCTGGGGCAACGACGAGCAGTACTTC. This gives the protein CASSGISWGNDEQYF.

The chain links TRBV7-2 to TRBJ2-7; possibly TRBD2 for D (6 bases). The germline CDR1 and CDR2 sequences are SGHTA and FQGNSA. The CDR3 has 14 amino acids. V shed 5 bases and J shed 0 bases, with 11 bases lying between them. The DNA for the CDR3 is TGTGCCAGCAGCCCGAGCGGGCGCTCCTACGAGCAGTACTTC. It yields the protein CASSPSGRSYEQYF.

The CDR3 bases are TGTGCCACGAGCGGGAGCGGGGCTGAGCAGTTCTTC. Translation: CATSGSGAEQFF. The V gene is TRBV6-6, the J gene TRBJ2-1; 8 bases match TRBD2. J lost 9 bases, V lost 10 bases, and 8 bases had no gene match. The CDR3 is made up of 12 amino acids. Germline values: CDR1 MNHNY, CDR2 SVGAGI (reference sequence).

The J gene is TRBJ2-3, the V gene TRBV7-2; D gene ambiguous. The CDR3 contains 13 residues. Trimming stripped 2 bases from V and 6 bases from J, with 9 bases between. Per germline, CDR1 SGHTA and CDR2 FQGNSA. This CDR3 reads CASSLRLLDTQYF. CDR3 coding DNA: TGTGCCAGCAGCTTACGGCTACTTGATACGCAGTATTTT.

The chain employs TRBV6-1 and TRBJ2-7; TRBD1 is a possible D gene (6 bases). V was cut by 6 bases and J by 3 bases, with 15 bases left in between. CDR1 and CDR2 (germline): MNHNS, SASEGT. The CDR3 consists of 14 residues. CDR3 protein: CASRPNRQVYEQYF. CDR3 DNA sequence: TGTGCCAGCAGACCCAACCGACAGGTCTACGAGCAGTACTTC.

The genes are TRBV29-1 and TRBJ2-7; D is uncertain. Trimming took off 4 bases at V and 1 base at J, with 8 bases between the two ends. The CDR3 consists of 12 residues. The germline gives CDR1 SQVTM, CDR2 ANQGSEA. The CDR3 nucleotides read TGCAGCGTTGTGGAACAGTCCTACGAGCAGTACTTC. Its translation: CSVVEQSYEQYF.

This clone was picked up one time. The sample holds other DNA sequences that translate to the same CDR3. V gene TRBV28 combines with J gene TRBJ2-7, with unresolved D. The CDR3 has 12 amino acids. Trimming took off 5 bases at V and 4 bases at J, with 9 bases between the two ends. Germline V lookup: CDR1 MDHEN, CDR2 SYDVKM. The CDR3 here is CASSPSLYEQYF. For the CDR3, the DNA is TGTGCCAGCAGTCCGTCATTGTACGAGCAGTACTTC.

V gene TRBV7-2 combines with J gene TRBJ1-3; D is perhaps TRBD1 (5 bases). Per germline, CDR1 SGHTA and CDR2 FQGNSA. The CDR3 is made up of 13 amino acids. The V end lost 3 bases, the J end lost 11 bases, and 14 bases lay between the germline ends. CDR3 DNA: TGTGCCAGCAGCTTCCCGGGGCAGGGAGCCATATATTTT. Translation gives CASSFPGQGAIYF.